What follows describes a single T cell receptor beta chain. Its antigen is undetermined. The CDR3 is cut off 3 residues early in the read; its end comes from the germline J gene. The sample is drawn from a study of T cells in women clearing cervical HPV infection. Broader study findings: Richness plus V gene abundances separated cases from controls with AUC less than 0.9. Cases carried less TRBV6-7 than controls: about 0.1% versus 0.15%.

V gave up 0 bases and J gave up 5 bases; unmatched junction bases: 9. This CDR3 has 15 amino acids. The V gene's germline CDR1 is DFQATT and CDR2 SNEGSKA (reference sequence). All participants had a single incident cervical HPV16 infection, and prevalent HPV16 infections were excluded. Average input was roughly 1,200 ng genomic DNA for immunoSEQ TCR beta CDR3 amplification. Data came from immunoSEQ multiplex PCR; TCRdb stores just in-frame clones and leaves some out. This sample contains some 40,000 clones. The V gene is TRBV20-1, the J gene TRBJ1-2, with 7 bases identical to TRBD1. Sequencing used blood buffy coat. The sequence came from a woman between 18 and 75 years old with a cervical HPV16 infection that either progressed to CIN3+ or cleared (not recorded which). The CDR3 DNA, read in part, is TGCAGTGCTAGAGACCCCGAGACAGGGTTTTATGGC. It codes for CSARDPETGFYG. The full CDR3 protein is CSARDPETGFYGYTF.